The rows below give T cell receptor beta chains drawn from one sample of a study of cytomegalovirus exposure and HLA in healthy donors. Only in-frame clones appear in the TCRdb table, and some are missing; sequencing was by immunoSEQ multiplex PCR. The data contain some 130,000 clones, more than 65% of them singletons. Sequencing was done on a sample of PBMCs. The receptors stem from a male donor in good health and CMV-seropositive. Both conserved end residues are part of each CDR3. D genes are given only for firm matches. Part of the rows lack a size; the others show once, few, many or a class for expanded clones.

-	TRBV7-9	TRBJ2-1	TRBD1	TGTGCCAGCAGCCCACAGGGGAGTGAGCAGTTCTTC	CASSPQGSEQFF
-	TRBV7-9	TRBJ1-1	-	TGTGCCAGCAGTCCCGGAGGAATGAACACTGAAGCTTTCTTT	CASSPGGMNTEAFF
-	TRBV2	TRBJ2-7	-	TGTGCCAGCAGTGAATCCGGGACACCGACCTACGAGCAGTACTTC	CASSESGTPTYEQYF
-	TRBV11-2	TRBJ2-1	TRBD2	TGTGCCAGCAGCATTCACCACAAACTAGCGGCGTACAATGAGCAGTTCTTC	CASSIHHKLAAYNEQFF
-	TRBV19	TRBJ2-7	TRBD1	TGTGCCAGTAGTGATCCCGGGACAGGGTTCTACGAGCAGTACTTC	CASSDPGTGFYEQYF
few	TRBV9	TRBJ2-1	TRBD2	TGTGCCAGCAGCAGCGGGAGGGGATACAATGAGCAGTTCTTC	CASSSGRGYNEQFF
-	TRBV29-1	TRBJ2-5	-	TGCAGCCTATATAGTGGGGAGTACCAAGAGACCCAGTACTTC	CSLYSGEYQETQYF
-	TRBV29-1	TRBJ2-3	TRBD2	TGCAGCGGTGTACAGCGGGGGGGCCGTGCAGATACGCAGTATTTT	CSGVQRGGRADTQYF
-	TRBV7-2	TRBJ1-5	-	TGTGCCAGCAGCCCAGGGGTAGGCTGGAATCAGCCCCAGCATTTT	CASSPGVGWNQPQHF
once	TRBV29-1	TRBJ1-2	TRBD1	TGCAGCGGGGGACAGGCCAGCTATGGCTACACCTTC	CSGGQASYGYTF
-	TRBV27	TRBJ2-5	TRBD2	TGTGCCAGCAGTTTAGGGAGCGGGGGGCCGGAGGAGACCCAGTACTTC	CASSLGSGGPEETQYF
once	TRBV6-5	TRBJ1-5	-	TGTGCCAGCAGCCCACAGTTACTGAGCAATCAGCCCCAGCATTTT	CASSPQLLSNQPQHF
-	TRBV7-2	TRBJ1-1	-	TGTGCCAGCAGCTTAGACAGTCGAGCTTTCTTT	CASSLDSRAFF
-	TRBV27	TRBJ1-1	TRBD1	TGTGCCAGCCGGCCGAGCACACAGGGGGTCCCGGACGCTGAAGCTTTCTTT	CASRPSTQGVPDAEAFF
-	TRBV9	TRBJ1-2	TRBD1	TGTGCCAGCAGCGTTGACAGGGGGATCGACTACACCTTC	CASSVDRGIDYTF
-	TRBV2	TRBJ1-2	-	TGTGCCAGCAGCCGAACCGGGACGGGAGCTAACTATGGCTACACCTTC	CASSRTGTGANYGYTF
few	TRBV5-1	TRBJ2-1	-	TGCGCCAGCAGCTTGGATGGCGGCCGATCGCTCTTC	CASSLDGGRSLF
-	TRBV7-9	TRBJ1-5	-	TGTGCCAGCAGCCACGGGAGTAATCAGCCCCAGCATTTT	CASSHGSNQPQHF
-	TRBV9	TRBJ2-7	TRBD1	TGTGCCAGCAGCGCAAGGACAGGAACCTACGAGCAGTACTTC	CASSARTGTYEQYF
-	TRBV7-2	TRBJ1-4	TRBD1	TGTGCCAGCAGTACCCCCAAGACAGGGAATGAAAAACTGTTTTTT	CASSTPKTGNEKLFF
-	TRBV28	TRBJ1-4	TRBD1	TGTGCCAGCAGACCTACAGGGGTTCGGGAAAAACTGTTTTTT	CASRPTGVREKLFF